Presented here are 20 T cell receptor beta chains from one specimen sequenced in a study of blood T cell repertoires in COVID-19. Measured with immunoSEQ multiplex PCR; TCRdb has only the in-frame clones, and not every one. The sample includes roughly 250,000 clones, roughly 86% of them seen just once. Sequenced material: PBMCs or T cells enriched from blood (not recorded which). The source is a woman in her 30s with acute COVID-19.

V is TRBV19 and J is TRBJ1-2; possibly TRBD1 for D (6 bases). Deletions cut 5 bases from V and 2 bases from J, with 15 bases between. Germline CDR1 and CDR2: LNHDA and SQIVND (reference sequence). The CDR3 length is 15 residues. The CDR3 sequence: CASSFTGTPNYGYTF. CDR3 coding DNA: TGTGCCAGTAGTTTCACAGGGACCCCAAACTATGGCTACACCTTC.

CDR3 loop: CASSSSGGFTYEQYF. CDR3 bases: TGTGCCAGCAGCTCTAGCGGGGGCTTTACCTACGAGCAGTACTTC. V and J are TRBV7-2 and TRBJ2-7, with TRBD2 identical over 10 bases. The J segment lost 2 bases and the V segment lost 4 bases, leaving 5 bases of the junction unmatched. The CDR3 runs to 15 residues. CDR1 is SGHTA, CDR2 FQGNSA, per germline.

The V call is TRBV18, the J call TRBJ2-5, with D unresolved. The germline V and J ends were trimmed by 0 bases and 1 base, with 3 bases remaining between them. Germline V gene sequence: CDR1 KGHSH, CDR2 LQKENI. The CDR3 totals 13 residues. The CDR3 DNA is TGTGCCAGCTCACCACCGGCCCAAGAGACCCAGTACTTC. This encodes CASSPPAQETQYF.

This clone appeared once. In nucleotides, the CDR3 is TGTGCCGCCTCCGGGACACAAGAGACCCAGTACTTC. Encoded protein: CAASGTQETQYF. The chain combines TRBV10-3 with TRBJ2-5; TRBD1 is a possible D gene (6 bases). V shed 11 bases and J shed 2 bases, with 12 bases lying between them. The CDR3 is 12 residues long. The germline V gene encodes CDR1 ENHRY and CDR2 SYGVKD.

V usage is TRBV10-2 and J usage is TRBJ1-5; TRBD1 matches at 7 bases. Germline lookup yields CDR1 WSHSY and CDR2 SAAADI. The length of the CDR3 is 15 residues. V shed 6 bases and J 0 bases; nucleotides not matched to a gene: 5. CDR3 nucleotide sequence: TGCGCCAGCAGCACCGGGACAGATAGCAATCAGCCCCAGCATTTT. Amino acids: CASSTGTDSNQPQHF.

This chain connects TRBV7-9 to TRBJ2-2; 7 bases fit TRBD1. J was trimmed by 8 bases and V by 2 bases; bases with no gene match: 8. Germline V gene lookup returns CDR1 SEHNR and CDR2 FQNEAQ (reference sequence). This CDR3 has 15 amino acids. This chain's CDR3 is CASSLFGTARGELFF. CDR3 DNA: TGTGCCAGCAGCTTATTCGGGACAGCGCGAGGGGAGCTGTTTTTT.

The chain combines TRBV27 with TRBJ1-5; maybe TRBD1 (5 bases). The CDR3 is made up of 17 amino acids. V dropped 2 bases and J dropped 5 bases, with 19 bases sitting between them. The germline V gene encodes CDR1 MNHEY and CDR2 SMNVEV (reference sequence). The CDR3 protein is CASSLKWQGGGYQPQHF. CDR3 sequence (DNA): TGTGCCAGCAGTTTAAAGTGGCAGGGAGGCGGGTATCAGCCCCAGCATTTT.

This chain connects TRBV5-1 to TRBJ1-5, with 8 bases aligning to TRBD1. V lost 1 base, J lost 7 bases, and 7 bases stayed unmatched. Germline assignment: CDR1 SGHRS and CDR2 YFSETQ. The CDR3 totals 15 residues. In nucleotides, the CDR3 is TGCGCCAGCAGCTTGTCTACAGGGGGTGAGCAGCCCCAGCATTTT. It translates to CASSLSTGGEQPQHF.

CDR3 sequence reads: CATSPTGGGEAFF. The CDR3 DNA reads as TGTGCCACCAGCCCCACAGGGGGAGGTGAAGCTTTCTTT. The chain employs TRBV24-1 and TRBJ1-1; 8 bases agree with TRBD1. Germline V gives CDR1 KGHDR, CDR2 SFDVKD. This CDR3 is 13 amino acids long. With 7 bases clipped from V and 7 bases from J, the junction kept 7 bases outside the gene matches.

This clone appeared once. The rearrangement uses TRBV9 and TRBJ2-1; D is unresolved. The CDR3 totals 14 residues. The germline CDR1 and CDR2 sequences are SGDLS and YYNGEE. V lost 4 bases and J lost 4, with 12 bases in between. The CDR3: CASSLRLDYNEQFF. The CDR3 DNA reads as TGTGCCAGCAGCCTCAGACTCGATTACAATGAGCAGTTCTTC. The full variable domain, rest sourced from reference TRBV9 and TRBJ2-1, is DSGVTQTPKHLITATGQRVTLRCSPRSGDLSVYWYQQSLDQGLQFLIQYYNGEERAKGNILERFSAQQFPDLHSELNLSSLELGDSALYFCASSLRLDYNEQFFGPGTRLTVL.

The genes are TRBV19 and TRBJ1-3; D perhaps matches TRBD1 (6 bases). CDR3 size: 16 residues. Germline values: CDR1 LNHDA, CDR2 SQIVND (reference sequence). Trimming took off 2 bases at V and 0 bases at J, with 11 bases between the two ends. CDR3 protein: CASSILWTDSGNTIYF. The CDR3 region has the DNA TGTGCCAGTAGTATACTCTGGACAGACTCTGGAAACACCATATATTTT.

The CDR3 spells CASSLNRETQYF. CDR3 nucleotide sequence: TGTGCCAGCAGCTTGAACAGGGAGACGCAGTATTTT. The rearrangement links TRBV7-8 to TRBJ2-3; D perhaps matches TRBD1 (6 bases). Deletions cut 3 bases from V and 9 bases from J, with 10 bases between. Germline V gives CDR1 SGHVS, CDR2 FQNEAQ. CDR3 length: 12 amino acids.

V and J are TRBV7-9 and TRBJ2-7; D is possibly TRBD2 (6 bases). CDR1 SEHNR and CDR2 FQNEAQ come from the germline V gene (reference sequence). The CDR3 extends over 12 amino acids. Trimming left V 2 bases short and J 12 bases short, with 14 bases between. DNA of the CDR3: TGTGCCAGCAGCTTATGGCAGGGAGGTCGGTACTTC. It codes for CASSLWQGGRYF.

The chain recombines TRBV15 with TRBJ2-7; a weak D match, TRBD1 (7 bases). The V end was cut by 3 bases, the J end by 3 bases, with 18 bases between. Germline V gene data show CDR1 as LNHNV and CDR2 as YYDKDF (reference sequence). The CDR3 has 16 amino acids. The chain's CDR3 is CATSSPEGRGVYEQYF. The CDR3 nucleotides read TGTGCCACCAGCAGCCCGGAGGGCAGGGGGGTCTACGAGCAGTACTTC.

CDR3 coding DNA: TGTGCCAGCAGCCAAACTGGGGACAGGGGTAATGAAAAACTGTTTTTT. Protein sequence: CASSQTGDRGNEKLFF. The genes are TRBV3-1 (or the pseudogene TRBV3-2) and TRBJ1-4; 10 bases are shared with TRBD1. This CDR3 contains 16 residues. Germline CDR1 and CDR2: LGHDT and YNNKEL (reference sequence). The V segment lost 2 bases and the J segment 4 bases; nucleotides outside the gene matches: 4.

V is TRBV29-1 and J is TRBJ1-2, with no clear D. This CDR3 is 13 amino acids long. Germline CDR1 and CDR2: SQVTM and ANQGSEA. V was trimmed by 2 bases and J by 1 base, leaving 8 bases between them. As DNA, the CDR3 is TGCAGCGTTGAATCCGGGAATAACTATGGCTACACCTTC. Translated, it gives CSVESGNNYGYTF.

The chain employs TRBV18 and TRBJ1-3; TRBD1 is a possible D gene (6 bases). The V end was cut by 0 bases, the J end by 3 bases, with 12 bases between. Looked up from germline, CDR1 is KGHSH and CDR2 is LQKENI. The CDR3 spans 16 residues. The CDR3 loop is CASSPPGSGDGNTIYF. In DNA, the CDR3 is TGTGCCAGCTCACCACCGGGGTCAGGGGATGGAAACACCATATATTTT. The variable domain in full, completed from reference TRBV18 and TRBJ1-3, reads NAGVMQNPRHLVRRRGQEARLRCSPMKGHSHVYWYRQLPEEGLKFMVYLQKENIIDESGMPKERFSAEFPKEGPSILRIQQVVRGDSAAYFCASSPPGSGDGNTIYFGEGSWLTVV.

The chain couples TRBV24-1 to TRBJ2-5; the match to TRBD2 covers 8 bases. The germline V gene has CDR1 KGHDR and CDR2 SFDVKD. The CDR3 covers 16 residues. V lost 6 bases, J lost 1 base, and 9 bases stayed unmatched. The CDR3 DNA reads TGTGCCACCAGTCGGGGTAGCGGGGACCTCCAAGAGACCCAGTACTTC. Translating gives CATSRGSGDLQETQYF.

This chain uses TRBV5-1 with TRBJ2-1; D is possibly TRBD2 (6 bases). This CDR3 is 15 amino acids long. From germline, CDR1 is SGHRS and CDR2 YFSETQ. Trimming shortened V by 0 bases and J by 7 bases, and 14 bases separated the two germline ends. CDR3 loop: CASSLEAGPRNEQFF. The CDR3 coding sequence is TGCGCCAGCAGCTTGGAGGCGGGGCCCCGGAATGAGCAGTTCTTC.

This clone appeared once. The rearrangement joins TRBV6-5 to TRBJ1-4, with TRBD1 matching 7 bases. The CDR3 runs 13 residues. V gave up 5 bases and J gave up 6 bases; unmatched junction bases: 3. Germline V gene sequence: CDR1 MNHEY, CDR2 SVGAGI. The chain's CDR3 is CASSTDRDEKLFF. CDR3 nucleotide sequence: TGTGCCAGCAGTACCGACAGGGATGAAAAACTGTTTTTT.